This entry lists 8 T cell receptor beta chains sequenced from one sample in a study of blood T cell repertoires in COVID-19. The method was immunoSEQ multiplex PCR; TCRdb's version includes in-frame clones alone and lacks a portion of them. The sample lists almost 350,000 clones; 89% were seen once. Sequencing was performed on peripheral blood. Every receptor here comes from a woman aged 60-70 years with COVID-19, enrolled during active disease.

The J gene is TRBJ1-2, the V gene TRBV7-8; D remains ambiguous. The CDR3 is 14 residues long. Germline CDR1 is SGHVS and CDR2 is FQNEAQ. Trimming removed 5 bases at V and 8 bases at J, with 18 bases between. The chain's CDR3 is CASSTGLLVSGYTF. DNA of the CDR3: TGTGCCAGCAGCACGGGATTACTCGTATCGGGCTACACCTTC.

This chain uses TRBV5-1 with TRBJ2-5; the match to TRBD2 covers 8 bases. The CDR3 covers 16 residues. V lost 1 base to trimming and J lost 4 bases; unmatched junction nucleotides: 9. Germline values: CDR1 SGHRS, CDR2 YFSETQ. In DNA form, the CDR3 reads TGCGCCAGCAGCTTGATGGAGGGACTAGGCGGAGAGACCCAGTACTTC. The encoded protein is CASSLMEGLGGETQYF.

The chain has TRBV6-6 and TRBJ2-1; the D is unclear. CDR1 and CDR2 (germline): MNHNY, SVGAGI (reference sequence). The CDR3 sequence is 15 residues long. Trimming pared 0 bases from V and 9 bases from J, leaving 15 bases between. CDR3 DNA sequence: TGTGCCAGCAGTTACTCGCACAGAAGAGCCGGTGAGCAGTTCTTC. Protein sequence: CASSYSHRRAGEQFF.

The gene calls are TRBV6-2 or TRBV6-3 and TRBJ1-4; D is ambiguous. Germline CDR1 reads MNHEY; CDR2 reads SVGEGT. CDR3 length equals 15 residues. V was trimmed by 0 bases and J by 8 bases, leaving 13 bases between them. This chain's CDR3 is CASSYSSLGEEKLFF. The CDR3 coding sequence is TGTGCCAGCAGTTACTCGAGTCTGGGAGAAGAAAAACTGTTTTTT.

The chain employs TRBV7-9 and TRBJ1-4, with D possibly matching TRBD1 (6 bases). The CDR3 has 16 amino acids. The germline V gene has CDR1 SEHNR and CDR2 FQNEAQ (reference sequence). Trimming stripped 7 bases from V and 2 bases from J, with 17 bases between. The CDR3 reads CASTPSQGSTNEKLFF. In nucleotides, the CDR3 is TGTGCCAGCACCCCCTCCCAGGGGTCCACTAATGAAAAACTGTTTTTT.

Written as DNA, the CDR3 is TGTGCCAGCAGCCAGGGGGACAGGGGGTACTATGGCTACACCTTC. Translated, it gives CASSQGDRGYYGYTF. The rearrangement uses TRBV3-1 (or the pseudogene TRBV3-2) and TRBJ1-2; 11 bases align to TRBD1. CDR3 size: 15 residues. Germline lookup yields CDR1 LGHDT and CDR2 YNNKEL (reference sequence). After removal of 3 bases from V and 3 bases from J, the junction contained 3 bases not matched to a gene.

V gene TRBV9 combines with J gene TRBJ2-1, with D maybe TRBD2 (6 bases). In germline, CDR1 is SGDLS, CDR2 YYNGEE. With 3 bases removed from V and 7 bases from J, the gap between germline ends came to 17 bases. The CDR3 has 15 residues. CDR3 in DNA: TGTGCCAGCAGCGAAGGGCGGGGAAGGACGAATGAGCAGTTCTTC. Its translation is CASSEGRGRTNEQFF.

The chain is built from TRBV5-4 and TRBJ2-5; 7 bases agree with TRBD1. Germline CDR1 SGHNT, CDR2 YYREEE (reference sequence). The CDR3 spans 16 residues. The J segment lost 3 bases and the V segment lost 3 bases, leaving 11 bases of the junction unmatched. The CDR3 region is CASSSEFGTAKETQYF. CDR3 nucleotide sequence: TGTGCCAGCAGCTCGGAATTCGGGACAGCAAAAGAGACCCAGTACTTC.